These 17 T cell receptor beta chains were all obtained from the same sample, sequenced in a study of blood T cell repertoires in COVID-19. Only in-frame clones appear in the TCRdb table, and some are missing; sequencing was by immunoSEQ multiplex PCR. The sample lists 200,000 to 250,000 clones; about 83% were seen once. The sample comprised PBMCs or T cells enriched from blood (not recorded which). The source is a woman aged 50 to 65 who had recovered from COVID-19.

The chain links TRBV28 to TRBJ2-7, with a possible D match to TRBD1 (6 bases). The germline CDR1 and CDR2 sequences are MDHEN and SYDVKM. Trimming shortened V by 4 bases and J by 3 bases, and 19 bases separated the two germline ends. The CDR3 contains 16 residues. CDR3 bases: TGTGCCAGCAGTTCTCCCGGACAGTCCCGAATCTACGAGCAGTACTTC. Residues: CASSSPGQSRIYEQYF.

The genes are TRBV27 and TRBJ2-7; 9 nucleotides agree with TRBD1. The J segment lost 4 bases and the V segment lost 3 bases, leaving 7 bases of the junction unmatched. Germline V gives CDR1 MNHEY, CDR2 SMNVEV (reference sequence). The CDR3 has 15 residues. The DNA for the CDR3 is TGTGCCAGCAGTTTGTACAGGGGGCTGAAATACGAGCAGTACTTC. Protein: CASSLYRGLKYEQYF.

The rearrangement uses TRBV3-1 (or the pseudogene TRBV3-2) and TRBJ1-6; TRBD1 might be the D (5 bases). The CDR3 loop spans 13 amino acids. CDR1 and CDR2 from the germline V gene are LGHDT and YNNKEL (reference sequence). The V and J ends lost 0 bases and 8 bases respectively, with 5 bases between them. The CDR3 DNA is TGTGCCAGCAGCCAAGACAGGGATTCACCCCTCCACTTT. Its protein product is CASSQDRDSPLHF.

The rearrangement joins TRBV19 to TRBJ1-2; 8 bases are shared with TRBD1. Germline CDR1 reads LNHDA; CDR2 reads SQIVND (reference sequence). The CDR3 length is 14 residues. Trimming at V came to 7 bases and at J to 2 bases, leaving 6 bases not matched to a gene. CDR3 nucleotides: TGTGCCAGTACCCCACGGACAGGGAACTATGGCTACACCTTC. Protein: CASTPRTGNYGYTF.

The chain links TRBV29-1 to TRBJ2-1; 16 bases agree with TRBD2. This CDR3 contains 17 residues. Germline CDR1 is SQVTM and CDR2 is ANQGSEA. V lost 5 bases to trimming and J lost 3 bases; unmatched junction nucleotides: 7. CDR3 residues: CSVRGTSGRAFYNEQFF. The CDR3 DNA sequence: TGCAGCGTTCGTGGGACTAGCGGGAGGGCCTTCTACAATGAGCAGTTCTTC.

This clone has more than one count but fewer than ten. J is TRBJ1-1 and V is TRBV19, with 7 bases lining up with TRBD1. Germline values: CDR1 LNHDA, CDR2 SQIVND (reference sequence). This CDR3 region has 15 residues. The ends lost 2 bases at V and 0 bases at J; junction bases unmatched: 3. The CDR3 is CASSISGGMNTEAFF. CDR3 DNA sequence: TGTGCCAGTAGTATATCAGGGGGGATGAACACTGAAGCTTTCTTT.

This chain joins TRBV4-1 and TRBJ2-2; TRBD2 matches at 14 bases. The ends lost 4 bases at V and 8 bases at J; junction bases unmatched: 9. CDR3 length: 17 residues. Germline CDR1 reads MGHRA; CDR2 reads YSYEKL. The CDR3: CASSPQTSGRGEGELFF. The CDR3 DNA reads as TGCGCCAGCAGCCCACAGACTAGCGGGAGGGGGGAAGGGGAGCTGTTTTTT.

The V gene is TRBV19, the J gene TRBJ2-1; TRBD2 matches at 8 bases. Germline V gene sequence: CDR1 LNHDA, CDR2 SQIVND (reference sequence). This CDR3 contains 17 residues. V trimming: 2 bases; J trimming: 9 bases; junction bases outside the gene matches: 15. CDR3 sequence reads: CASSIRIGRAGAFEQFF. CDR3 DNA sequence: TGTGCCAGTAGTATACGGATTGGGCGAGCGGGAGCTTTTGAGCAGTTCTTC.

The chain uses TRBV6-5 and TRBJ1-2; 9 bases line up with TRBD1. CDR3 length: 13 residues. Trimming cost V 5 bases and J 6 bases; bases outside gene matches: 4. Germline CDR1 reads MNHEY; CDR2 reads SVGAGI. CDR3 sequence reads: CASSRDRGDGYTF. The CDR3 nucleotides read TGTGCCAGCAGTCGAGACAGGGGGGATGGCTACACCTTC.

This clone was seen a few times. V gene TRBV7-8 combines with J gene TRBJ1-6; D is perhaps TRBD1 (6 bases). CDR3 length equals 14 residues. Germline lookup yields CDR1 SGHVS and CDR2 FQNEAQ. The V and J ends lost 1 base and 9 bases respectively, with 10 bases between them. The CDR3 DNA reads TGTGCCAGCAGCTTAGAAACAGGGATTTCACCCCTCCACTTT. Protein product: CASSLETGISPLHF.

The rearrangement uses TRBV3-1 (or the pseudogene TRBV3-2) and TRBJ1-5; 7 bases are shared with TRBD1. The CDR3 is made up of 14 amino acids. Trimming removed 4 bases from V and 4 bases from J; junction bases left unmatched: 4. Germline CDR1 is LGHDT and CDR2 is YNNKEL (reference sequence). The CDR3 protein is CASSRGQKNQPQHF. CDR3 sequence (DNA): TGTGCCAGCAGCCGGGGACAGAAGAATCAGCCCCAGCATTTT.

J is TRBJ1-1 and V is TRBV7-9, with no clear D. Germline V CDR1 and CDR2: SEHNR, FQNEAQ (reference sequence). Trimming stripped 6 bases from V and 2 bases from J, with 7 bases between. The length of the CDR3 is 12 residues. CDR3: CASRHTNTEAFF. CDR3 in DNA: TGTGCCAGCAGGCACACCAACACTGAAGCTTTCTTT.

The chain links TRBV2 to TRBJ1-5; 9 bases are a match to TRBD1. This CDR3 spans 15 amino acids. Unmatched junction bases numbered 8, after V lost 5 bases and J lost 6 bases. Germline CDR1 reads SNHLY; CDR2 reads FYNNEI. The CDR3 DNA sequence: TGTGCCAGCAGTAATTTGGACAGGGGTGGTCAGCCCCAGCATTTT. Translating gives CASSNLDRGGQPQHF. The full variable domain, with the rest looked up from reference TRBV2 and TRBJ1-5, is EPEVTQTPSHQVTQMGQEVILRCVPISNHLYFYWYRQILGQKVEFLVSFYNNEISEKSEIFDDQFSVERPDGSNFTLKIRSTKLEDSAMYFCASSNLDRGGQPQHFGDGTRLSIL.

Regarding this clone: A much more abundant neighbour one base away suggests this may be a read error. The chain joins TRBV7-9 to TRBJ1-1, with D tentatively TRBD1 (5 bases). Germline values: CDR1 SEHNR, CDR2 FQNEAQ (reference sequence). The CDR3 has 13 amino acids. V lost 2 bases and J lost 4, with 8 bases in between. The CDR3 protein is CASSLTGGTEAFF. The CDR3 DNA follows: TGTGCCAGCAGCTTAACGGGGGGCACTGAAGCTTTCTTT.

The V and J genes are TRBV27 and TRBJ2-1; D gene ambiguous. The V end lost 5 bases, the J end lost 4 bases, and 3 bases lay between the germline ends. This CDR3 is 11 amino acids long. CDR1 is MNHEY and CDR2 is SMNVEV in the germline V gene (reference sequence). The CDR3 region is CASSHYNEQFF. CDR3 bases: TGTGCCAGCAGTCATTACAATGAGCAGTTCTTC.

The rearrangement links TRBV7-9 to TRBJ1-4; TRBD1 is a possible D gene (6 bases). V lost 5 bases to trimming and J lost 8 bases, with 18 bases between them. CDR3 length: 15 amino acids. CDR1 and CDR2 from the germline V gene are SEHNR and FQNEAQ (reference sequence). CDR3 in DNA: TGTGCCAGCAGCGAATCTTCGGGGGGCCCGGAAAAACTGTTTTTT. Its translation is CASSESSGGPEKLFF.

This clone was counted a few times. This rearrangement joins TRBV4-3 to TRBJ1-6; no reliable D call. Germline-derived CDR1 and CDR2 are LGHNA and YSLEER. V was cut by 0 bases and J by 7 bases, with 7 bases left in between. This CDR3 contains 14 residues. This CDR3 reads CASSQDPSNSPLHF. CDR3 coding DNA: TGCGCCAGCAGCCAAGATCCGAGCAATTCACCCCTCCACTTT.